These T cell receptor beta chains were read from a single sample in a study of T cell responses to AZD1222 COVID-19 vaccine. Some clones are missing from TCRdb's copy, which holds only in-frame ones; the method was immunoSEQ multiplex PCR. The sample holds around 140,000 clones; roughly 93% are singletons and the top ten take more than 4.5%. The input for sequencing was peripheral blood, taken on day 0 of AZD1222 vaccination. The receptors derive from an adult in good health. CDR3s include the opening cysteine and the closing phenylalanine or tryptophan. The order of the fields is V gene, J gene, clone size, D gene, CDR3 protein, CDR3 DNA. D genes are given only for firm matches. The size of a clone is reported for some rows only, either as once, few or many, or as a class for expanded clones.

TRBV7-2	TRBJ1-5	.	.	CASSLVTGSNQPQHF	TGTGCCAGCAGCTTAGTTACGGGTAGCAATCAGCCCCAGCATTTT
TRBV27	TRBJ1-2	.	.	CASSLQVNYGYTF	TGTGCCAGCAGTTTGCAGGTTAACTATGGCTACACCTTC
TRBV6-2/TRBV6-3	TRBJ1-5	.	.	CASSLTYSNQPQHF	TGTGCCAGCAGTTTAACGTATAGCAATCAGCCCCAGCATTTT
TRBV9	TRBJ2-6	.	.	CASSAPTTPKPLSGANVLTF	TGTGCCAGCAGCGCACCAACCACACCTAAACCCTTATCTGGGGCCAACGTCCTGACTTTC
TRBV3-1/TRBV3-2	TRBJ2-1	.	.	CASSQAAGDEQFF	TGTGCCAGCAGCCAAGCAGCCGGGGATGAGCAGTTCTTC
TRBV19	TRBJ1-1	.	.	CASSLGLSFFKGEAFF	TGTGCCAGTAGTCTAGGGTTGTCTTTCTTTAAGGGTGAAGCTTTCTTT
TRBV24-1	TRBJ2-1	.	.	CATSDFKAEGYNEQFF	TGTGCCACCAGTGATTTTAAGGCAGAGGGTTACAATGAGCAGTTCTTC
TRBV30	TRBJ2-7	.	TRBD1	CAWSVWGQGSYEQYF	TGTGCCTGGAGTGTATGGGGACAGGGATCCTACGAGCAGTACTTC
TRBV30	TRBJ2-1	.	TRBD1	CAWSGTGINEQFF	TGTGCCTGGAGTGGGACAGGGATCAATGAGCAGTTCTTC
TRBV7-2	TRBJ2-1	.	TRBD2	CASSLSLAGGHEQFF	TGTGCCAGCAGCTTATCGCTAGCGGGGGGTCATGAGCAGTTCTTC
TRBV3-1/TRBV3-2	TRBJ2-7	.	.	CASSQVNGRGASYEQYF	TGTGCCAGCAGCCAAGTTAACGGGCGGGGCGCGAGCTACGAGCAGTACTTC
TRBV7-6	TRBJ1-6	.	.	CASSLNGQGNSPLHF	TGTGCCAGCAGCTTAAATGGGCAGGGTAATTCACCCCTCCACTTT
TRBV11-3	TRBJ1-1	.	TRBD1	CASSLRQGTEAFF	TGTGCCAGCAGCTTGCGACAGGGGACTGAAGCTTTCTTT
TRBV19	TRBJ1-1	.	TRBD1	CASSILYRGSDTEAFF	TGTGCCAGTAGTATCCTTTACAGGGGGAGCGACACTGAAGCTTTCTTT
TRBV7-2	TRBJ2-5	.	TRBD2	CAVPQLASQETQYF	TGTGCCGTCCCGCAACTAGCGTCCCAAGAGACCCAGTACTTC
TRBV28	TRBJ2-7	.	TRBD1	CASSTTGGYEQYF	TGTGCCAGCAGTACGACAGGGGGTTACGAGCAGTACTTC
TRBV4-1	TRBJ1-4	.	TRBD1	CASSPPTGVNEKLFF	TGCGCCAGCAGCCCTCCGACAGGGGTTAATGAAAAACTGTTTTTT
TRBV6-6	TRBJ1-1	once	.	CASSETGNTEAFF	TGTGCCAGCAGCGAAACAGGGAACACTGAAGCTTTCTTT
TRBV7-3	TRBJ2-1	.	TRBD2	CASSPYRAGSSYNEQFF	TGTGCCAGCAGCCCCTATCGAGCGGGAAGCTCCTACAATGAGCAGTTCTTC
TRBV11-2	TRBJ1-4	.	.	CASSLNWANEKLFF	TGTGCCAGCAGCTTAAACTGGGCTAATGAAAAACTGTTTTTT
TRBV9	TRBJ1-1	.	.	CASSPFLEDTEAFF	TGTGCCAGCAGCCCGTTCCTTGAGGACACTGAAGCTTTCTTT
TRBV6-1	TRBJ1-1	.	.	CASSEVQRVGGGTEAFF	TGTGCCAGCAGTGAAGTGCAGAGGGTCGGTGGAGGAACTGAAGCTTTCTTT
TRBV6-5	TRBJ2-5	.	.	CASSNTFMGQETQYF	TGTGCCAGCAGTAACACCTTCATGGGCCAAGAGACCCAGTACTTC
TRBV6-5	TRBJ2-1	.	.	CASSYGGNEQFF	TGTGCCAGCAGTTATGGGGGAAATGAGCAGTTCTTC
TRBV12-3/TRBV12-4	TRBJ1-2	.	.	CASSLGPNYGYTF	TGTGCCAGCAGTTTGGGCCCCAACTATGGCTACACCTTC
TRBV5-4	TRBJ2-5	.	TRBD2	CASRFRGGQETQYF	TGTGCCAGCAGGTTCCGCGGGGGACAAGAGACCCAGTACTTC
TRBV9	TRBJ2-7	.	TRBD2	CASSPGGAYEQYF	TGTGCCAGCAGCCCGGGGGGGGCCTACGAGCAGTACTTC
TRBV9	TRBJ2-1	.	TRBD2	CASSAITGGAGEQFF	TGTGCCAGCAGCGCTATCACCGGGGGGGCCGGAGAGCAGTTCTTC
TRBV24-1	TRBJ1-1	.	.	CATSEGGGTEAFF	TGTGCCACCAGTGAAGGGGGTGGCACTGAAGCTTTCTTT
TRBV2	TRBJ2-5	.	TRBD2	CASRGTRGLADQETQYF	TGTGCCAGCAGGGGGACCAGGGGACTAGCGGACCAAGAGACCCAGTACTTC
TRBV18	TRBJ1-5	.	.	CASSPSPDNQPQHF	TGTGCCAGCTCACCTTCCCCGGACAATCAGCCCCAGCATTTT
TRBV4-1	TRBJ2-1	.	.	CASSQGPQGNEQFF	TGCGCCAGCAGCCAAGGGCCTCAGGGCAATGAGCAGTTCTTC
TRBV10-3	TRBJ1-3	.	.	CAISVRADRNTIYF	TGTGCCATCAGTGTTAGGGCGGACCGAAACACCATATATTTT
TRBV27	TRBJ2-7	once	.	CASSSGGGSEQYF	TGTGCCAGCAGTTCAGGGGGAGGGAGCGAGCAGTACTTC
TRBV27	TRBJ2-5	.	.	CASSRAGGTQYF	TGTGCCAGCAGCCGGGCTGGGGGGACCCAGTACTTC
TRBV15	TRBJ1-3	.	.	CATSRGGDSGNTIYF	TGTGCCACCAGCAGAGGAGGAGACTCTGGAAACACCATATATTTT
TRBV6-5	TRBJ1-1	once	.	CASSPGGSVTEAFF	TGTGCCAGCAGCCCCGGCGGTAGTGTCACTGAAGCTTTCTTT